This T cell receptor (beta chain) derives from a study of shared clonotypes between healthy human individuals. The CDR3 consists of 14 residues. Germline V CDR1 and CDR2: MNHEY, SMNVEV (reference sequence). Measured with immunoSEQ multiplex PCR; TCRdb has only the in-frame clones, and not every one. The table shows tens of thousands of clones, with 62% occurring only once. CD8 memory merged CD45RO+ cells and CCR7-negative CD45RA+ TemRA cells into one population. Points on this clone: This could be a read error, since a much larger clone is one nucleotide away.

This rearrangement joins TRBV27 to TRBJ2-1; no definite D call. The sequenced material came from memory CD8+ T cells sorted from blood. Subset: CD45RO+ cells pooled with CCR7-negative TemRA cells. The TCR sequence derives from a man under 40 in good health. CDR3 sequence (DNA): TGTGCCGGCAGCCTACAGAGCTCCTACAATGAGCAGTTCTTC. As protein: CAGSLQSSYNEQFF.